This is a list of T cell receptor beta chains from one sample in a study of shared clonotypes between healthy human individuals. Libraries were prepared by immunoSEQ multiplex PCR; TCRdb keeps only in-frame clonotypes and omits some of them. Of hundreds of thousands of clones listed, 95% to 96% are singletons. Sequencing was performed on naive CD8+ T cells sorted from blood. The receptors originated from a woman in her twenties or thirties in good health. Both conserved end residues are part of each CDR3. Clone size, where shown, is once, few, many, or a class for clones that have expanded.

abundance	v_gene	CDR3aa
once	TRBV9	CASSPWGPPTGELFF
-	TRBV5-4	CASSLSVDGSLGYTF
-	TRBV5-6	CASSFSSGSFYYEQYF
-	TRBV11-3	CASSSGGIGEQYF
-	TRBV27	CASSLLATGAYEQYF
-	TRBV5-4	CASSSLSGRAYEQFF
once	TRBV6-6	CASSHQQGEIFNEQFF
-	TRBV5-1	CASSFTGDTLEAFF
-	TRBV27	CASSIGTGGSNQPQHF
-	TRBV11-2	CASSPRLVEQFF
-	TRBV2	CASRPGTIEGETQYF
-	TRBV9	CASSRTGSAEFF
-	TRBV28	CASRRQSLYGYTF
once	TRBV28	CASSLPPLAGDPYEQYF
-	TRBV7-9	CASSHTGVTEAFF
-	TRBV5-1	CASSLDTNYGYTF
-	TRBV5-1	CASSSPGAEAFF
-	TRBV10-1	CASSEGYEQYF
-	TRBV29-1	CSVELLAGPSTDTQYF
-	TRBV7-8	CASRDGRTEYEQYF
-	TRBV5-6	CASSYGTGTVTYEQYF
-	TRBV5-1	CASSRSSSGANVLTF
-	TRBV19	CASSGQGSSYEQYF
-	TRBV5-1	CASSLASASSYEQYF
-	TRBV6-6	CASSYSHNSYEQYF
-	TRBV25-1	CASSETFWGKNIQYF
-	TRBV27	CASTNRVGTDTQYF
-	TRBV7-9	CASSASASAESSYEQYF
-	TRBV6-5	CASKDRETGYEQYF
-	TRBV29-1	CSAQVHYGYTF
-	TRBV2	CASTETGNGLNEKLFF
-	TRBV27	CASSPSVLLDYEQYF
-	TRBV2	CASSEGLAVGEQFF
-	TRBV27	CASSTLGYEQYF
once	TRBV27	CASSTGSAYNEQFF
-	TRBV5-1	CASSPREGVAPYEQYF
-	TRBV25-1	CASSGGETQYF
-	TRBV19	CASGVGSAYEQYF
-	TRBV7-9	CASSRQGEGNQPQHF
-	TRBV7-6	CASSRGIVDEQFF
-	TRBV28	CASSLDRSGQGTYEQYF
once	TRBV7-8	CASASHEGYRYEQYF
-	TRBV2	CASSEASGAAQYF
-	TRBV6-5	CASSPEPNYGYTF
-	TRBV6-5	CASSYVTNNEQFF
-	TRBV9	CASSVGGMNTEAFF
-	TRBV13	CASSLKSSYEQYF
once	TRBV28	CASSRLLGVHNEQFF
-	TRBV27	CASSPSGDTDTQYF